The next 19 T cell receptor beta chains were all read from a single sample in a study of graft-versus-host responses after intestinal transplantation. Their antigen targets remain unknown. This table comes from immunoSEQ multiplex PCR, and its TCRdb copy is limited to in-frame clones, with some not included. The sample lists under 140,000 clones; 80% to 95% were seen once. The starting material was unstimulated CD8+ T cells sorted from spleen or lymph node cells, obtained before intestinal transplant. The receptors stem from a human donor who received an intestinal transplant.

The J gene is TRBJ2-7, the V gene TRBV7-6; D might be TRBD2 (6 bases). Trimming cost V 3 bases and J 6 bases, with 9 bases left between them. The CDR3 has 12 residues. Germline V lookup: CDR1 SGHVS, CDR2 FNYEAQ. The CDR3 sequence: CASSFRSGEQYF. Here the CDR3 DNA reads TGTGCCAGCAGCTTTCGTAGCGGCGAGCAGTACTTC.

The chain couples TRBV10-3 to TRBJ2-1; D gene unclear. This CDR3 has 13 residues. In germline, CDR1 is ENHRY, CDR2 SYGVKD. The V end lost 7 bases, the J end lost 2 bases, and 9 bases lay between the germline ends. The CDR3: CAIMEGTYNEQFF. The CDR3 DNA is TGTGCCATCATGGAAGGTACCTACAATGAGCAGTTCTTC.

The chain is built from TRBV9 and TRBJ1-3; D uncertain. CDR3 length equals 16 residues. Germline assignment: CDR1 SGDLS and CDR2 YYNGEE. Trimming stripped 0 bases from V and 0 bases from J, with 10 bases between. The CDR3 protein is CASSVEKVTSGNTIYF. The CDR3 nucleotides read TGTGCCAGCAGCGTAGAGAAGGTTACCTCTGGAAACACCATATATTTT.

The V and J genes are TRBV10-1 and TRBJ2-3, with unresolved D. CDR1 is WNHNN, CDR2 SYGVQD, per germline (reference sequence). CDR3 length: 14 residues. V lost 3 bases and J 2 bases, leaving 9 bases between the germline ends. CDR3 coding DNA: TGCGCCAGCAGTGATGAACGGTTCACAGATACGCAGTATTTT. The encoded protein is CASSDERFTDTQYF.

The chain couples TRBV28 to TRBJ1-4, with 8 nucleotides matching TRBD1. Germline V gene data show CDR1 as MDHEN and CDR2 as SYDVKM. V lost 5 bases to trimming and J lost 5 bases; unmatched junction nucleotides: 7. The CDR3 spans 15 residues. The CDR3 spells CASSAFRDRNEKLFF. DNA for the CDR3: TGTGCCAGCAGTGCCTTCCGGGACAGGAATGAAAAACTGTTTTTT.

V and J are TRBV2 and TRBJ2-7, with TRBD2 matching over 9 bases. The ends lost 2 bases at V and 2 bases at J; junction bases unmatched: 13. CDR1 is SNHLY and CDR2 is FYNNEI in the germline V gene. The CDR3 consists of 18 residues. The CDR3, as DNA: TGTGCCAGCAGTGAAACTAGCGGGCGACCGAGACAGACCTACGAGCAGTACTTC. This sequence encodes CASSETSGRPRQTYEQYF.

J is TRBJ2-3 and V is TRBV27, with D perhaps TRBD2 (5 bases). Trimming pared 3 bases from V and 3 bases from J, leaving 13 bases between. Germline V lookup: CDR1 MNHEY, CDR2 SMNVEV (reference sequence). This CDR3 contains 15 residues. Here the CDR3 DNA reads TGTGCCAGCAGTTTGGGAGTCATTTATACAGATACGCAGTATTTT. As protein: CASSLGVIYTDTQYF.

The V and J genes are TRBV7-2 and TRBJ2-7; D unclear. The CDR3 totals 13 residues. Germline V gives CDR1 SGHTA, CDR2 FQGNSA. The V end lost 5 bases, the J end lost 2 bases, and 10 bases lay between the germline ends. The chain's CDR3 is CASSPWATYEQYF. For the CDR3, the DNA is TGTGCCAGCAGCCCCTGGGCCACCTACGAGCAGTACTTC. Looking up the rest from reference TRBV7-2 and TRBJ2-7 gives the full variable domain: GAGVSQSPSNKVTEKGKDVELRCDPISGHTALYWYRQSLGQGLEFLIYFQGNSAPDKSGLPSDRFSAERTGGSVSTLTIQRTQQEDSAVYLCASSPWATYEQYFGPGTRLTVT.

This clone was picked up one time. This CDR3 reads CASSLPTRSKSSYEQYF. CDR3 nucleotides: TGTGCCAGCAGCTTACCGACTAGATCCAAGAGCTCCTACGAGCAGTACTTC. The genes are TRBV7-4 and TRBJ2-7, with a weak D call TRBD2 (6 bases). Trimming took 2 bases from V and 0 from J, leaving 17 bases between them. CDR1 and CDR2 from the germline V gene are SGHVT and SQSDAQ. This CDR3 spans 17 amino acids.

This chain joins TRBV28 and TRBJ2-1; 9 bases map to TRBD2. Germline lookup yields CDR1 MDHEN and CDR2 SYDVKM. CDR3 length: 16 amino acids. V was clipped by 5 bases and J by 0 bases; unmatched bases: 5. CDR3: CASSPEREDSYNEQFF. CDR3 bases: TGTGCCAGCAGTCCCGAGCGGGAGGACTCCTACAATGAGCAGTTCTTC.

This clone occurred once. Relative to the germline gene, one junction end is altered; a read error may explain this. The chain uses TRBV7-7 and TRBJ2-5, with no clear D. Germline-derived CDR1 and CDR2 are SSHAT and FNYEAQ (reference sequence). The CDR3 is 15 residues long. The DNA for the CDR3 is TGTGCTAGCAGCTTAGCTGGCCGAGCAGGAGAGACCCAGTACTTC. This translates into CASSLAGRAGETQYF.

As DNA, the CDR3 is TGTGCCAGCAGCCCTAGCGGAGGGCCACACAATGAGCAGTTCTTC. It is translated as CASSPSGGPHNEQFF. The gene calls are TRBV9 and TRBJ2-1; 7 bases line up with TRBD2. The junction had 9 bases not matched to a gene; V was cut back by 4 bases and J by 5 bases. The germline V gene has CDR1 SGDLS and CDR2 YYNGEE. The CDR3 is 15 amino acids.

The chain carries TRBV7-9 and TRBJ2-3; 9 bases align to TRBD1. V shed 1 base and J 3 bases; nucleotides not matched to a gene: 5. The CDR3 runs to 16 residues. From germline, CDR1 is SEHNR and CDR2 FQNEAQ (reference sequence). In DNA form, the CDR3 reads TGTGCCAGCAGCTTAGAGGGACAGGGACGTACAGATACGCAGTATTTT. Translation gives CASSLEGQGRTDTQYF.

This chain joins TRBV6-6 and TRBJ1-5, with D hard to call. Germline loops: CDR1 MNHNY, CDR2 SVGAGI (reference sequence). V was shortened by 8 bases and J by 3 bases, with 17 bases between the two germline ends. The length of the CDR3 is 15 residues. The CDR3 region has the DNA TGTGCCAGCCACGCGGATCTTGCATTCAATCAGCCCCAGCATTTT. Translation gives CASHADLAFNQPQHF.

The J gene is TRBJ2-7, the V gene TRBV19, with D tentatively TRBD1 or TRBD2 (7 bases each). Looked up from germline, CDR1 is LNHDA and CDR2 is SQIVND (reference sequence). The ends were cut back, 10 bases at V and 3 bases at J, with 25 bases in the middle. The CDR3 extends over 16 amino acids. CDR3 bases: TGTGCCACCCGAACAGGGGCGGGCGGGGGAAACTACGAGCAGTACTTC. This codes for CATRTGAGGGNYEQYF.

The chain links TRBV5-6 to TRBJ1-5; D is unresolved. Trimming removed 0 bases at V and 4 bases at J, with 5 bases between. CDR1 is SGHDT and CDR2 is YYEEEE in the germline V gene. The CDR3 consists of 13 residues. The DNA for the CDR3 is TGTGCCAGCAGCTTGGCAACGAATCAGCCCCAGCATTTT. This translates into CASSLATNQPQHF.

V gene TRBV27 combines with J gene TRBJ1-2, with 7 nucleotides matching TRBD1. This CDR3 has 13 amino acids. The ends lost 4 bases at V and 4 bases at J; junction bases unmatched: 3. Looked up from germline, CDR1 is MNHEY and CDR2 is SMNVEV (reference sequence). The CDR3 nucleotides are TGTGCCAGCAGTTACTCAGGGGGCTATGGCTACACCTTC. Its protein is CASSYSGGYGYTF.

V is TRBV6-1 and J is TRBJ1-4; TRBD1 is a possible D gene (6 bases). The germline V and J ends were trimmed by 5 bases and 8 bases, with 12 bases remaining between them. This CDR3 spans 13 amino acids. The V gene's germline CDR1 is MNHNS and CDR2 SASEGT. The CDR3 DNA reads TGTGCCAGCAGTAAGGACAGAAGCGAAAAACTGTTTTTT. Its translation is CASSKDRSEKLFF.

The genes are TRBV2 and TRBJ2-2, with 16 bases matching TRBD2. V was pared by 5 bases and J by 2 bases, with 11 bases of the junction left unmatched. This CDR3 has 20 residues. The germline CDR1 and CDR2 sequences are SNHLY and FYNNEI. The CDR3 loop reads CASSRSRGLAGGFNTGELFF. Here the CDR3 DNA reads TGTGCCAGCAGTCGCTCCAGGGGACTAGCGGGAGGGTTTAACACCGGGGAGCTGTTTTTT.